The TCR beta chain described here comes from a study of technical replicates of blood from several donors (dated by TCRdb to about 2017). The CDR3 starts with the cysteine, ends with the phenylalanine, and has 12 residues. Of the read, only the CDR3 DNA is kept; its 36 bases are in frame from base 1. The junction carries 6 bases between V and J, which are trimmed by 3 bases and 4 bases respectively. The germline V gene specifies ENHRY as CDR1 and SYGVKD as CDR2. Library generation was performed with the immunoSEQ multiplex PCR assay. Here the immuneACCESS table is served through TCRdb, limited to in-frame sequences with V and J called. Missing clones are a known gap in these copies; in checked studies unresolved V genes cover under half, and the rest lacks a known reason. Present in this sample are tens of thousands of clones, 93% of which were seen just once. Of the sample, less than 0.3% falls within the top ten clones.

Points on this clone: The antigen it binds to is not known. No much larger clone is present one base from it, and per-base qualities are unavailable.

This clonotype originated in a human donor in good health. The chain was built from TRBV10-3 and TRBJ1-1; the D segment cannot be called with confidence. The sequenced sample was T cells isolated from PBMCs. The DNA sequence is given as TGTGCCATCAGTGAACAGATCACTGAAGCTTTCTTT. This translates into CAISEQITEAFF.